This record covers a single T cell receptor beta chain. It has no known antigen specificity. No base quality information exists; no much larger clone differs at one position. This record belongs to a study of shared clonotypes between healthy human individuals (dated by TCRdb to 2019 to 2021). The study in broad terms: A few men and a couple of women, aged 18 to 49 years, made up the cohort. For each donor, CD4 naive and CD4 memory were each given three plates, CD8 naive was given two plates, and CD8 memory was given one plate. To estimate repertoire size and how much clonotype sharing occurs between individuals, the study deeply sequenced the blood TCR repertoires of roughly 5 healthy adults. Different laboratories and diverse techniques were used to prepare libraries and sequence TCR repertoires, to increase sequencing depth and limit assay-specific biases. Per donor, leukapheresis produced somewhere between about 0.94 and 9.5 billion PBMCs.

For the CD8 naive samples, CD45RO-negative cells were positively selected for CCR7, yielding a CD45RA+CCR7+ population from which TemRA cells were excluded. Donors were healthy HIV-negative adults with no recently reported acute infections or vaccinations. Every donor was a Caucasian adult residing in Nashville, Tennessee, USA. Blood was collected by leukapheresis, and PBMCs were isolated by Ficoll-Histopaque density gradient centrifugation and then cryopreserved in liquid nitrogen vapor phase. Analytical flow cytometry was used to check the purity and quantity of each magnetically sorted T cell population. Genomic DNA was isolated from each sorted fraction and quantified by UV absorbance on a Nanodrop 2000c. Using the deep immunoSEQ assay, multiplex PCR amplified TCR CDR3 regions from genomic DNA. Genomic DNA extracted from each cell subset was distributed evenly over all wells of several immunoSEQ 96-well plates, and each plate served as one replicate. For sorted subsets, each replicate PCR was loaded with roughly 0.2 ug genomic DNA, equivalent to 25,000 to 30,000 T cell genomes. Purified libraries were measured with a Qubit 3.0 fluorometer, size-checked on a Bioanalyzer 2100, and measured again with the KAPA Library Quantification kit. A separate single-read 150-cycle Illumina NextSeq 550 flow cell was used to sequence each immunoSEQ 96-well plate. The study's processing was this. Because only junctional sequences without quality scores were contained in the immunoSEQ output, filtering matching that applied to full-length reads could not be performed. Sequences were annotated with PyIR, a Python wrapper for IgBLAST v1.9, and V/J genes and CDR3 were assigned using IMGT germline references. Reads with weak V/J assignments (E-value above 1e-6), missing CDR3, stop codons, out-of-frame junctions, or ambiguous translated residues were removed. V3J clonotypes were defined as sequences sharing an identical inferred V gene, J gene, and CDR3 amino acid sequence. The percentage overlap between two repertoires was calculated by dividing the number of shared unique clonotypes by the size of the smaller repertoire. Richness of each repertoire was evaluated using RTK rarefaction, the Chao1 estimator, and Recon v2.1 estimates of unobserved clonotypes. For all TCRbeta clonotypes obtained by the gDNA method from a handful of donors, generation probabilities were computed with OLGA. This immuneACCESS table, as held by TCRdb, lists in-frame sequences with V and J called but not all clones. Of the missing ones, under half trace to an unresolved V gene in checked studies; the others have no known cause. Clone size and V and J calls were adopted from that table, with D and trimming inferred from the DNA. The sample table holds about 1,800,000 clones, of which about 95% were seen once. Clones ranked in the top ten supply 1% to 1.5% of the sample.

The paper's findings and limits, for the study overall: Because the study included a small number of donors, the genetic and exposure-history diversity represented was limited. Pairwise subsampling led to the expectation that sequencing depth would affect the degree of clonotype sharing among donors. Larger estimated clonotype richness was generally found for naive subsets than for memory subsets. Sharing across a few donors was observed for 5% to 6.5% of naive CD4, 3% to 3.5% of naive CD8, 2% to 2.5% of memory CD4, and approximately 0.41% of memory CD8 clonotypes. Incomplete sequencing was indicated by rarefaction of sorted-subset datasets, despite the large sequencing depth. Sampling was restricted to blood, and TCR repertoires in tissue are likely to differ from TCR repertoires in blood. Clonotypes shared by all four sorted-subset donors showed higher generation probabilities than non-shared clonotypes.

Sequenced sample: naive CD8+ T cells sorted from blood. The cell subset or site label for this specimen denotes: CD45RA+CCR7+. The clonotype originates from a man younger than 35 in good health.

In nucleotide form, the sequence is TGTGCCAGCAGTTCTCTTCAGGGGGGCACGTGGGAAAAACTGTTTTTT. This is translated as CASSSLQGGTWEKLFF. Recombination connected TRBV27 to TRBJ1-4; TRBD1 matches 7 bases in the middle. The CDR3 covers 16 residues, taking in both the cysteine and the phenylalanine. Solely the CDR3 DNA is kept, with 48 bases framed from the first base. Via the germline V gene (reference sequence), CDR1 is MNHEY and CDR2 SMNVEV. The V end gives up 4 bases and the J end 8 bases, leaving 13 bases in the junction not matched to a gene.